The clone carrying this T cell receptor (beta chain) came up a few times. The antigen is undetermined. The data belong to a study of T cells after yellow fever vaccination. Findings and caveats of the study: FACS-sorted repertoires might harbor abundant contaminating clonotypes from the bulk population.

The CDR3 has 13 residues. Germline CDR1 and CDR2: SEHNR and FQNEAQ (reference sequence). The germline V and J ends were trimmed by 4 bases and 8 bases, with 14 bases remaining between them. TCRdb analysed the 5' RACE reads with MiXCR anew, one entry per CDR3 protein. The data contain 120,000 or so distinct CDR3 sequences, about 16% of them singletons. This specimen was CD8+ T cells sorted from PBMCs, taken 5 days after the yellow fever booster vaccination. The V gene is TRBV7-9, the J gene TRBJ1-2, with D perhaps TRBD1 (6 bases). The receptor was derived from a man aged 18-30 years who received the YFV17D yellow fever vaccine. The CDR3: CASSSPGHGGYTF. The CDR3 DNA reads as TGTGCCAGCAGCTCACCGGGACACGGCGGCTACACCTTC.